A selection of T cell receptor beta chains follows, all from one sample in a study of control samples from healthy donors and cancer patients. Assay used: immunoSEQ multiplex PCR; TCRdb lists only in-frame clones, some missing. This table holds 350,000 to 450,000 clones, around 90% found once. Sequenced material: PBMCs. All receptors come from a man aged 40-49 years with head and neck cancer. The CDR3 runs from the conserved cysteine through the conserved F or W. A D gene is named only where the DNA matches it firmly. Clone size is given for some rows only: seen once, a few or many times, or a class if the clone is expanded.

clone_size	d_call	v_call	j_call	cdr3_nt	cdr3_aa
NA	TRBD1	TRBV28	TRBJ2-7	TGTGCCAGCAGTGACTCGGGACAGGGGGACTACGAGCAGTACTTC	CASSDSGQGDYEQYF
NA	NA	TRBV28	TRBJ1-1	TGTGCCACCATCCCGGGGGCGCGTTACACTGAAGCTTTCTTT	CATIPGARYTEAFF
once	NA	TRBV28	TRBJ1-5	TGTGCCAGCAGGGGGGTGGTAGGTCAGCCCCAGCATTTT	CASRGVVGQPQHF
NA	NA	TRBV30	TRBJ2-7	TGTGCCTGGGCCCAGCGCTACGAGCAGTACTTC	CAWAQRYEQYF
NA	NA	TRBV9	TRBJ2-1	TGTGCCAGCAGCGCCCGGGACAACTACAATGAGCAGTTCTTC	CASSARDNYNEQFF
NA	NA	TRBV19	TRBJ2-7	TGTGCCAGTAGTATTGTAGGGGGACACGAGCAGTACTTC	CASSIVGGHEQYF
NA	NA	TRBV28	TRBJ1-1	TGTGCCAGCAGTAATGCTCGCCGGGGGGCAGGGGACACTGAAGCTTTCTTT	CASSNARRGAGDTEAFF
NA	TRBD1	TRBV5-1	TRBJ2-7	TGCGCCAGCAGCGGGACAGCCGGCACCTACGAGCAGTACTTC	CASSGTAGTYEQYF
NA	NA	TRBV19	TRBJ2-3	TGTGCCAGTAGTCCACGTGGAGCTTCCGATACGCAGTATTTT	CASSPRGASDTQYF
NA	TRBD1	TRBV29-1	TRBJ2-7	TGCAGCGTGGAGGACAGGGGCCGCGAGCAGTACTTC	CSVEDRGREQYF
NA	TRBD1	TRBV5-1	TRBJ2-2	TGCGCCAGCAGCTTGGTGGGACAGGGGAACACCGGGGAGCTGTTTTTT	CASSLVGQGNTGELFF
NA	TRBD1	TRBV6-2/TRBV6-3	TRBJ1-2	TGTGCCAGCAGCACCGGACAGGTCTTTGGCTACACCTTC	CASSTGQVFGYTF
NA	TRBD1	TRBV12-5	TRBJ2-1	TGTGCTAGTGGTGGGGGCAGGGGGTTATTCGATGAGCAGTTCTTC	CASGGGRGLFDEQFF
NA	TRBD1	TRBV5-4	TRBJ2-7	TGTGCCAGCAGCACGCGACAGGGATCCTCCTACGAGCAGTACTTC	CASSTRQGSSYEQYF
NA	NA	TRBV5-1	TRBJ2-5	TGCGCCAGCAGCTTTGGAGTAACGGAGGGTCCGGGTTGGGAGACCCAGTACTTC	CASSFGVTEGPGWETQYF
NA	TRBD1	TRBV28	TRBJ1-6	TGTGCCAGCGGGACAGTCAATTTCCCTCCATGGGTCTCACCCCTCCACTTT	CASGTVNFPPWVSPLHF
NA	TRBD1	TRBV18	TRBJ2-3	TGTGCCAGCTCACTCGGGACAGGGGACACAGATACGCAGTATTTT	CASSLGTGDTDTQYF
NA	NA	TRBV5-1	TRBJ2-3	TGCGCCAGCAGCTTGGAAGGAGGCGGGGTAAGAACAGATACGCAGTATTTT	CASSLEGGGVRTDTQYF